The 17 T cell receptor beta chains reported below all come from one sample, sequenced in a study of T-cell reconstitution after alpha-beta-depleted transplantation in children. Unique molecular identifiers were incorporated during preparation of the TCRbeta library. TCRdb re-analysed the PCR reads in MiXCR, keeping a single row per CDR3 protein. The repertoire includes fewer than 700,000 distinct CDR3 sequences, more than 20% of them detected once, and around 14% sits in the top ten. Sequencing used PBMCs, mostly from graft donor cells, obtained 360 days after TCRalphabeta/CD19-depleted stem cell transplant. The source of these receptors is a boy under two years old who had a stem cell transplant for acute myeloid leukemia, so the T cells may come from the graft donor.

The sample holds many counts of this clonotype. This CDR3 reads CASSYDWGYEQYF. The CDR3 DNA reads as TGTGCCAGCAGCTACGACTGGGGGTACGAGCAGTACTTC. The genes are TRBV7-3 and TRBJ2-7, with D perhaps TRBD1 or TRBD2 (5 bases each). CDR3 size: 13 residues. V gave up 4 bases and J gave up 4 bases, with 11 bases separating them. The V gene's germline CDR1 is SGHTA and CDR2 FQGTGA. Based on the CDR3 plus reference TRBV7-3 and TRBJ2-7, the full variable domain is GAGVSQTPSNKVTEKGKYVELRCDPISGHTALYWYRQSLGQGPEFLIYFQGTGAADDSGLPNDRFFAVRPEGSVSTLKIQRTERGDSAVYLCASSYDWGYEQYFGPGTRLTVT.

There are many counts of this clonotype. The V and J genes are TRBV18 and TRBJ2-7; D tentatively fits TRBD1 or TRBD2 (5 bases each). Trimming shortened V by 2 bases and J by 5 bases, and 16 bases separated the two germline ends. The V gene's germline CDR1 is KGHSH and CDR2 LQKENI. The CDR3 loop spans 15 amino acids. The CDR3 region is CASSPDGAKADEQYF. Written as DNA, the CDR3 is TGTGCCAGCTCACCAGACGGGGCCAAGGCAGACGAGCAGTACTTC. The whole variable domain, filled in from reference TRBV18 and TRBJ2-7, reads NAGVMQNPRHLVRRRGQEARLRCSPMKGHSHVYWYRQLPEEGLKFMVYLQKENIIDESGMPKERFSAEFPKEGPSILRIQQVVRGDSAAYFCASSPDGAKADEQYFGPGTRLTVT.

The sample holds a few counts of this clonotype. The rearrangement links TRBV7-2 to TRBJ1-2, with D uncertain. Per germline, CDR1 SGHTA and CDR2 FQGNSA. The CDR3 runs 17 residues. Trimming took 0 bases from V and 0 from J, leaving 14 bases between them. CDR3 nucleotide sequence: TGTGCCAGCAGCTTAGCGCCCGGGGTAATCCCTAACTATGGCTACACCTTC. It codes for CASSLAPGVIPNYGYTF.

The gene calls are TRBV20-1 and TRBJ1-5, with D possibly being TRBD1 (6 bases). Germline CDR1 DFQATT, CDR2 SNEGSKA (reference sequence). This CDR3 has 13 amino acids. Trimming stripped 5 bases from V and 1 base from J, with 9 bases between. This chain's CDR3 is CSALTGSNQPQHF. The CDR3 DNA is TGCAGTGCTCTTACAGGGAGCAATCAGCCCCAGCATTTT.

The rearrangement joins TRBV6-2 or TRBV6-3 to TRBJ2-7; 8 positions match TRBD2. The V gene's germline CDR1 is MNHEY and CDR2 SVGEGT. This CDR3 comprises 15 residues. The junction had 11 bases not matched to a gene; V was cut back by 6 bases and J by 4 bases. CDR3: CASSVSGKPFYEQYV. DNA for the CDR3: TGTGCCAGCAGCGTTAGCGGGAAACCATTTTACGAGCAGTACGTC.

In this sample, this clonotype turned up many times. Written as DNA, the CDR3 is TGTGCCAGCAGCTCCCCCGGAGACAGGGCCTACAATGAGCAGTTCTTC. This gives the protein CASSSPGDRAYNEQFF. The rearrangement uses TRBV11-1 and TRBJ2-1; TRBD1 matches at 7 bases. CDR3 length equals 16 residues. The V gene's germline CDR1 is SGHAT and CDR2 FQDESV (reference sequence). V lost 4 bases to trimming and J lost 2 bases; unmatched junction nucleotides: 8.

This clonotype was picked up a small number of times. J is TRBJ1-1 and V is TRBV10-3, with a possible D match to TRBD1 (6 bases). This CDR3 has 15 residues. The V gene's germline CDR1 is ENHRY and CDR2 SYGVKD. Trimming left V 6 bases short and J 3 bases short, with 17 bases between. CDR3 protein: CAIRTEGGQDTEAFF. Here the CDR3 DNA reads TGTGCCATCAGGACTGAGGGGGGGCAGGACACTGAAGCTTTCTTT.

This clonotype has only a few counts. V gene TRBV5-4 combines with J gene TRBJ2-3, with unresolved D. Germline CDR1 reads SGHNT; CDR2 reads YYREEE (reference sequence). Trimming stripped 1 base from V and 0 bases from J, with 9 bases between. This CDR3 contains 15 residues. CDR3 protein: CASSLNLLSTDTQYF. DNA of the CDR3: TGTGCCAGCAGCTTGAACCTGTTGAGCACAGATACGCAGTATTTT.

The CDR3 reads CASSLVTAPNTEAFF. The DNA of the CDR3 is TGCGCCAGCAGCTTGGTAACAGCCCCGAACACTGAAGCTTTCTTT. The chain recombines TRBV5-1 with TRBJ1-1; D is unresolved. Germline V lookup: CDR1 SGHRS, CDR2 YFSETQ. The CDR3 spans 15 residues. The V gene lost 0 bases and the J gene lost 1 base, with 10 bases spanning the gap.

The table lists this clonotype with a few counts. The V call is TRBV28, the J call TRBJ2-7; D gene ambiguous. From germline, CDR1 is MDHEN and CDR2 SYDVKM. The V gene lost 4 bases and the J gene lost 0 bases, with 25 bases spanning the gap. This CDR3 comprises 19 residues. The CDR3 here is CASSSPPSLRGRSSYEQYV. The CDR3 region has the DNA TGTGCCAGCAGTTCCCCTCCGAGTCTGCGAGGTAGGAGCTCCTACGAGCAGTACGTC.

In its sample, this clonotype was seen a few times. Here the CDR3 DNA reads TGTGCCACCAGCAGGGGACACCTCTACGAGCAGTACGTC. Translation gives CATSRGHLYEQYV. The rearrangement joins TRBV15 to TRBJ2-7; maybe TRBD1 (6 bases). This CDR3 is built from 13 residues. V dropped 3 bases and J dropped 3 bases, with 9 bases sitting between them. Germline loops: CDR1 LNHNV, CDR2 YYDKDF (reference sequence).

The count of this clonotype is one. The CDR3 spells CASSFGRYGYTF. CDR3 nucleotides: TGTGCCAGCAGTTTCGGCCGCTATGGCTACACCTTC. The V gene is TRBV12-3 or TRBV12-4, the J gene TRBJ1-2, with unresolved D. This CDR3 region has 12 residues. Trimming took off 3 bases at V and 4 bases at J, with 6 bases between the two ends.

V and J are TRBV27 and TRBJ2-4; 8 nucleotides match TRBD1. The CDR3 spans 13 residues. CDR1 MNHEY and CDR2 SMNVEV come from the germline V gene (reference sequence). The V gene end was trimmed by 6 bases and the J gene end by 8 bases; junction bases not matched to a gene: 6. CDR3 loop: CASRTGAVDIQYF. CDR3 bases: TGTGCCAGCAGGACAGGGGCGGTGGACATTCAGTACTTC.

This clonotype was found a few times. CDR3 loop: CAISDRTGMDTQYF. The DNA for the CDR3 is TGTGCCATCAGTGATAGGACAGGGATGGATACGCAGTATTTT. The V and J genes are TRBV10-3 and TRBJ2-3; TRBD1 matches 8 bases. V lost 3 bases and J lost 6; bases outside the gene matches: 5. The CDR3 loop spans 14 amino acids. Germline V gene lookup returns CDR1 ENHRY and CDR2 SYGVKD.

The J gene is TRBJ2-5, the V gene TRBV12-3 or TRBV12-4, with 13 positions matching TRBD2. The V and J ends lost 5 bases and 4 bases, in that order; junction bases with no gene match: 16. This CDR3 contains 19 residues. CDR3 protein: CASSPSPLAGGPDGETQYF. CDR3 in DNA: TGTGCCAGCAGTCCCTCCCCACTAGCGGGGGGGCCGGATGGAGAGACCCAGTACTTC.

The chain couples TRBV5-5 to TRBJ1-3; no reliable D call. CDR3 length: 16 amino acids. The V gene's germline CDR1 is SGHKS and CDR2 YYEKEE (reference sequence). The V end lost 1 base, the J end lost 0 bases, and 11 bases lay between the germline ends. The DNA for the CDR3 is TGTGCCAGCAGCTTGAGGCGGGCCGGCTCTGGAAACACCATATATTTT. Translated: CASSLRRAGSGNTIYF.

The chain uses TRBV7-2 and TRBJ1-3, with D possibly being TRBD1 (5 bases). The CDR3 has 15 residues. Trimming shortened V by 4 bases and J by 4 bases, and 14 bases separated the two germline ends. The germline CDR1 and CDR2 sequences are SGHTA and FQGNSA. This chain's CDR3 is CASSSGLVTGNTIYF. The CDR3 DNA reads TGTGCCAGCAGCTCAGGGCTCGTAACGGGAAACACCATATATTTT.